A selection of T cell receptor beta chains follows, all from one sample in a study of blood T cell repertoires in COVID-19. Clones were sequenced by immunoSEQ multiplex PCR, and TCRdb holds only the in-frame ones, with some missing. The repertoire has under 150,000 clones, approximately 84% of them found once; the top ten carry around 3.3%. Material: peripheral blood. These receptors came from a man aged 35 to 55 with acute or convalescent COVID-19. CDR3s leave out the opening cysteine and the closing phenylalanine or tryptophan.

j_call v_call cdr3_aa
TRBJ1-1 TRBV5-1 ASSLISGVNTEAF
TRBJ2-2 TRBV10-3 ATAYSTGELF
TRBJ2-1 TRBV4-1 ASSLGPGRSYNEQF
TRBJ2-7 TRBV27 ASKGGINEQY
TRBJ2-1 TRBV5-1 ASSLAVSDYNEQF
TRBJ1-1 TRBV19 ASGPDRVTEAF
TRBJ2-1 TRBV13 ASSLRGAPDNEQF
TRBJ1-1 TRBV29-1 SVEGSGQHTEAF
TRBJ1-6 TRBV7-2 ASSPAALTGSPLH
TRBJ2-1 TRBV27 ASSLYPPAGTLDEQF
TRBJ1-1 TRBV6-5 ASSYWAGEEAF
TRBJ1-2 TRBV10-3 AIRTGEDYGYT
TRBJ1-1 TRBV7-2 ATLGVGFTEAF
TRBJ2-7 TRBV2 ASSEDLGAYEQY